Listed below are T cell receptor beta chains from one sample, sequenced in a study of response to subunit inactivated influenza vaccine. TCRdb re-analysed the RT-PCR reads in MiXCR, keeping a single row per CDR3 protein. This sample has some 300,000 distinct CDR3 sequences, with around 22% found just once. This specimen was PBMCs from blood, taken less than 22 months after vaccination. The receptors originated from a man aged 50-75 years who received an inactivated influenza vaccine. Each CDR3 is given with its conserved first and last residue. The order of the fields is V gene, J gene, CDR3 protein.

TRBV7-2,TRBJ1-4,CASSLSATNEKLFF
TRBV9,TRBJ2-3,CASSESGSSADTQYF
TRBV4-2,TRBJ1-5,CASSPTRQGSNQPQHF
TRBV19,TRBJ1-2,CASSIDRDLGGYTF
TRBV12-3/TRBV12-4,TRBJ1-1,CASSSAGGGTEAFF
TRBV2,TRBJ2-1,CASSVGRTFDEQFF
TRBV19,TRBJ2-2,CASKKFSTGELFF
TRBV7-8,TRBJ1-5,CASSLAPGFQPQHF
TRBV20-1,TRBJ1-6,CSASRTESSYNSPLHF
TRBV20-1,TRBJ1-5,CSARAGVGHQPQHF
TRBV15,TRBJ1-1,CATSRDMGRGTEAFF
TRBV9,TRBJ1-2,CASSIGQGLYGYTF
TRBV2,TRBJ2-7,CASSFPGQTTYEQYF